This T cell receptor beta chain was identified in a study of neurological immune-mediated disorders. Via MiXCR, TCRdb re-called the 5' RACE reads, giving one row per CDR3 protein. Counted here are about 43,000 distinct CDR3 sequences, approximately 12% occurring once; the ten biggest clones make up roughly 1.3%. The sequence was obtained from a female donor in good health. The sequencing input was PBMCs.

The CDR3 DNA follows: TGCAGTGCTAGTAAAGGGAATAAGCCCCAGCATTTT. It translates to CSASKGNKPQHF. The rearrangement joins TRBV20-1 to TRBJ1-5; D ambiguous. Trimming removed 3 bases at V and 8 bases at J, with 11 bases between. CDR1 and CDR2 (germline): DFQATT, SNEGSKA (reference sequence). This CDR3 comprises 12 residues.